This T cell receptor beta chain was found in a study of T cell responses to AZD1222 COVID-19 vaccine. Study-level background: Pooled together were second doses at about 4 or about 12 weeks.

TCRdb keeps only in-frame clones here, not all; method: immunoSEQ multiplex PCR. The sample lists more than 95,000 clones; approximately 88% were seen once. CDR1 is SGDLS, CDR2 YYNGEE, per germline. The V end was cut by 0 bases, the J end by 4 bases, with 8 bases between. CDR3 length equals 14 residues. V is TRBV9 and J is TRBJ2-1; possibly TRBD2 for D (6 bases). The starting material was peripheral blood, obtained on day 0 of AZD1222 vaccination. The receptor comes from an adult in good health. The CDR3 loop reads CASSVGGEYNEQFF. The CDR3 coding sequence is TGTGCCAGCAGCGTAGGCGGGGAGTACAATGAGCAGTTCTTC.